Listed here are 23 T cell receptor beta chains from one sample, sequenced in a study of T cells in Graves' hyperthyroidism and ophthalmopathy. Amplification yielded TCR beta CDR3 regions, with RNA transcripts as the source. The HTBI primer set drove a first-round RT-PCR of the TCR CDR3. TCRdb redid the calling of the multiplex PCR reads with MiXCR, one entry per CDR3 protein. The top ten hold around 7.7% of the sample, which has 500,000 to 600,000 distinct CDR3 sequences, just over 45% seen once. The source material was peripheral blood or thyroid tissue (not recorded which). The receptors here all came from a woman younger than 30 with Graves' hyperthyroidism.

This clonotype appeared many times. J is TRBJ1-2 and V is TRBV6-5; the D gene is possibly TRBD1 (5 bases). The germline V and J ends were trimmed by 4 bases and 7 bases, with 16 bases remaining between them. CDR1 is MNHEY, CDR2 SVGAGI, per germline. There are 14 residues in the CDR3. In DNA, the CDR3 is TGTGCCAGCAGTTCCGACAGCCCGAGGGGTGGCTACACCTTC. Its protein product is CASSSDSPRGGYTF.

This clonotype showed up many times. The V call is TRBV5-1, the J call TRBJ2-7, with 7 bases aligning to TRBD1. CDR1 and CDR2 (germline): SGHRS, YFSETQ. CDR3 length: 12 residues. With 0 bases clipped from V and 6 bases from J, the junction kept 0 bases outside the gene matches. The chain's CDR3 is CASSLGTGEQYF. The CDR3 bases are TGCGCCAGCAGCTTGGGGACAGGCGAGCAGTACTTC.

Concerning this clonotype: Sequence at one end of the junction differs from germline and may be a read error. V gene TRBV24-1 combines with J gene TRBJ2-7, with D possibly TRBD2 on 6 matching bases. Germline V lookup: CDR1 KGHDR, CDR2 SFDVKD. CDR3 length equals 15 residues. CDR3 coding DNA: TGTGCCATCAGTGAGTCATTCCGGGGGAACTACGAGCAGTACTTC. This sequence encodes CAISESFRGNYEQYF.

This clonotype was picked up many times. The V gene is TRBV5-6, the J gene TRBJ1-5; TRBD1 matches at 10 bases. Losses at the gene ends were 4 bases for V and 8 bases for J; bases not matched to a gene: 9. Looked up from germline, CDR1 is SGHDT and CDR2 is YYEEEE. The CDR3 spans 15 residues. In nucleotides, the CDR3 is TGTGCCAGCAGCGTAGGGACAGGGGCATGGGAGCCCCAGCATTTT. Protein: CASSVGTGAWEPQHF.

In DNA form, the CDR3 reads TGTGCCATCAGTGTGGCTCGGGACAGGCAACAAGAGACCCAGTACTTC. Protein product: CAISVARDRQQETQYF. The rearrangement links TRBV10-3 to TRBJ2-5, with 8 bases lining up with TRBD1. V gave up 4 bases and J gave up 2 bases; unmatched junction bases: 9. The CDR3 is made up of 16 amino acids. Germline V gene lookup returns CDR1 ENHRY and CDR2 SYGVKD.

The CDR3 nucleotides are TGTGCCAGCAGCAAACTAGCGGGAGGTAACGAGCAGTACTTC. This gives the protein CASSKLAGGNEQYF. The rearrangement joins TRBV7-3 to TRBJ2-7; 12 nucleotides match TRBD2. Germline trimming cut 5 bases from V and 5 bases from J; bases unmatched to any gene: 4. The V gene's germline CDR1 is SGHTA and CDR2 FQGTGA. This CDR3 is built from 14 residues.

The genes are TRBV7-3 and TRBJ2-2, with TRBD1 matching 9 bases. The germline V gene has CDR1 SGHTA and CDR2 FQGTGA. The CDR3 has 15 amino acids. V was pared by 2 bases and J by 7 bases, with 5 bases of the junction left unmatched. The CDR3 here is CASSLLGQGSGELFF. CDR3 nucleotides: TGTGCCAGCAGCTTACTGGGACAGGGAAGCGGGGAGCTGTTTTTT.

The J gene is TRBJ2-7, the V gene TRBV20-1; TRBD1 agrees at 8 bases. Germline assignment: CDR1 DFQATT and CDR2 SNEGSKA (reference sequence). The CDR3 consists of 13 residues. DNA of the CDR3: TGCAGCTCGCGCCGGGACAGGACCTACGAGCAGTACTTC. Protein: CSSRRDRTYEQYF.

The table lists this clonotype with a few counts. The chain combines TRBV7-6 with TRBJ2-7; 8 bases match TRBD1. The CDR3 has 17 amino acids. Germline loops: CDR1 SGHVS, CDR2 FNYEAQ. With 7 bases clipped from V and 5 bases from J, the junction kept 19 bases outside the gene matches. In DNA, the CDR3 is TGTGCCAGCACCCCTCCCGGAGGGGGGACAGGACCTAACGAGCAGTACTTC. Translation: CASTPPGGGTGPNEQYF.

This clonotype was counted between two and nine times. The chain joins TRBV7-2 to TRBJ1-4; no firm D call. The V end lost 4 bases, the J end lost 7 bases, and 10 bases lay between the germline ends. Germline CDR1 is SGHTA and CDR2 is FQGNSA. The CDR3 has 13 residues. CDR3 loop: CASSWIEGEKLFF. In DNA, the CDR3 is TGTGCCAGCAGCTGGATAGAAGGTGAAAAACTGTTTTTT.

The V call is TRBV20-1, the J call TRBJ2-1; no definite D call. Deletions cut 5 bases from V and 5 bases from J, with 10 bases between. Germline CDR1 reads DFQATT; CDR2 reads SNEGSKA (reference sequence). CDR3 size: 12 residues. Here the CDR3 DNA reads TGCAGTGCTGACCGCCGGCACAATGAGCAGTTCTTC. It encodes CSADRRHNEQFF.

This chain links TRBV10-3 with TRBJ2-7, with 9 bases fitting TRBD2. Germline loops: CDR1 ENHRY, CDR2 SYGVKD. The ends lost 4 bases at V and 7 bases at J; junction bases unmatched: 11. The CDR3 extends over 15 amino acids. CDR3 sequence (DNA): TGTGCCATCAGTGCCTTAGCGGGAGTCGACAATGAGCAGTACTTC. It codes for CAISALAGVDNEQYF.

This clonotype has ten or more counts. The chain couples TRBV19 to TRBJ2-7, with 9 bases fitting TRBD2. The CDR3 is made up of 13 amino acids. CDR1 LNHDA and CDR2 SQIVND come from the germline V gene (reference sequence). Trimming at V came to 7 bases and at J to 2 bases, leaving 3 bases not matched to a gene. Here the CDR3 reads CASNAGGAYEQYF. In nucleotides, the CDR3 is TGTGCCAGTAATGCGGGAGGGGCCTACGAGCAGTACTTC.

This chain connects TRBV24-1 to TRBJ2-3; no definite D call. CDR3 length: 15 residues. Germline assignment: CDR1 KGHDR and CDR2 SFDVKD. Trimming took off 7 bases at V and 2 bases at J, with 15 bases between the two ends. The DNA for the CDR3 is TGTGCCACCAGCGACTCTCAAACACTCACAGATACGCAGTATTTT. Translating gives CATSDSQTLTDTQYF.

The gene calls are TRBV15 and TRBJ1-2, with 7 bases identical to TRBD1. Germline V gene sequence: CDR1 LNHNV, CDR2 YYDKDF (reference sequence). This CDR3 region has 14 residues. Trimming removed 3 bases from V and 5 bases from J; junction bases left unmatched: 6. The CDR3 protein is CATSSYTGEYGYTF. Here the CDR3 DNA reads TGTGCCACCAGCAGCTACACAGGGGAGTATGGCTACACCTTC. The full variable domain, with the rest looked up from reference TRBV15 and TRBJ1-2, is DAMVIQNPRYQVTQFGKPVTLSCSQTLNHNVMYWYQQKSSQAPKLLFHYYDKDFNNEADTPDNFQSRRPNTSFCFLDIRSPGLGDTAMYLCATSSYTGEYGYTFGSGTRLTVV.

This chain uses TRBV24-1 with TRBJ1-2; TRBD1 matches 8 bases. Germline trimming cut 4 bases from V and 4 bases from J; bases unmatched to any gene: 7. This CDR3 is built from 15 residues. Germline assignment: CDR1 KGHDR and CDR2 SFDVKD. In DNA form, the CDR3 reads TGTGCCACCAGTGACCCCTGGACAGGGAGCTATGGCTACACCTTC. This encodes CATSDPWTGSYGYTF.

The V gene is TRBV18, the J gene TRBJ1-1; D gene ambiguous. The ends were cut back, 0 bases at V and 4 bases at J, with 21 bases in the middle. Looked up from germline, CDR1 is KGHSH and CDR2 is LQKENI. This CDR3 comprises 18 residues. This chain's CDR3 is CASSPPGVGGKGSTEAFF. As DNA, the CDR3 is TGTGCCAGCTCACCACCGGGAGTAGGAGGGAAAGGAAGCACTGAAGCTTTCTTT.

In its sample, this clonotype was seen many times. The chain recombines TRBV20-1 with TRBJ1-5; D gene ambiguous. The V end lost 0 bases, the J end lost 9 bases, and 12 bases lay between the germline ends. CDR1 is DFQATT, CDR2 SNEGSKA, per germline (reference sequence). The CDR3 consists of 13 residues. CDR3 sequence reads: CSARDPRVSPQHF. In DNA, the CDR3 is TGCAGTGCTAGAGACCCGCGGGTCTCGCCCCAGCATTTT.

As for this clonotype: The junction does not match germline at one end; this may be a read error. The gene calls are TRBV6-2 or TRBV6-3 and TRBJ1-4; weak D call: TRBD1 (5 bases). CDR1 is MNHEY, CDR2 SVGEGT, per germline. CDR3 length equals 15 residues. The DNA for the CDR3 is TGTGCCAGCAGTTACTCCGGGACTCGTGGTGAAAGACTGTTTTTT. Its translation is CASSYSGTRGERLFF.

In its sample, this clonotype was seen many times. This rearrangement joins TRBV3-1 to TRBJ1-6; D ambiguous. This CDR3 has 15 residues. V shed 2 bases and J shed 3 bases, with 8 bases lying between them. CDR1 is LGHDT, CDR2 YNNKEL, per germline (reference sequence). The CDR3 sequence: CASSQSQLYNSPLHF. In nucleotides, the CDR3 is TGTGCCAGCAGCCAATCCCAGCTCTATAATTCACCCCTCCACTTT. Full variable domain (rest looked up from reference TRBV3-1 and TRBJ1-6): DTAVSQTPKYLVTQMGNDKSIKCEQNLGHDTMYWYKQDSKKFLKIMFSYNNKELIINETVPNRFSPKSPDKAHLNLHINSLELGDSAVYFCASSQSQLYNSPLHFGNGTRLTVT.

The CDR3 spells CSQVDRENTEAFF. CDR3 nucleotide sequence: TGCAGCCAAGTTGACCGCGAGAACACTGAAGCTTTCTTT. V is TRBV29-1 and J is TRBJ1-1; D call uncertain. This CDR3 is built from 13 residues. The V end was cut by 8 bases, the J end by 1 base, with 14 bases between. CDR1 and CDR2 (germline): SQVTM, ANQGSEA.

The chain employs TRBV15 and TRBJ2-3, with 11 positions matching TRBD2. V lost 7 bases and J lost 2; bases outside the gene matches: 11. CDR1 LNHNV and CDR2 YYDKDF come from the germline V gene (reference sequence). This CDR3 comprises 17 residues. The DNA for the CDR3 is TGTGCCACCAAACTAGCGGGAGTCACCTCTGACACAGATACGCAGTATTTT. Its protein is CATKLAGVTSDTDTQYF.

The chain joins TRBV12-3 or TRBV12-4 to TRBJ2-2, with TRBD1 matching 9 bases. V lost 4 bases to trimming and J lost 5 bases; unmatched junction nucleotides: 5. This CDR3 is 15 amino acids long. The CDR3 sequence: CASSSGTGRTGELFF. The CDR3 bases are TGTGCCAGCAGTTCTGGGACAGGGAGAACCGGGGAGCTGTTTTTT.